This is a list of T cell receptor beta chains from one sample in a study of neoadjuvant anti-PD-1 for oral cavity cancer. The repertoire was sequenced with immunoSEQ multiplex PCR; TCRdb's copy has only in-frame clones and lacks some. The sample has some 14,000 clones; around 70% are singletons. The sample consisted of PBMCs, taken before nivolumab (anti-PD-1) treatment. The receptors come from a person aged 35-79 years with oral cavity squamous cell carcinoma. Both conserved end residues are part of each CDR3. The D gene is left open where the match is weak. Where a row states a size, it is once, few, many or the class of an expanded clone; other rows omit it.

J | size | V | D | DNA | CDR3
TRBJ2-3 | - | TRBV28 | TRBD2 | TGTGCCAGCAGTTTTCCAGCGGGAGTGGCGACAGATACGCAGTATTTT | CASSFPAGVATDTQYF
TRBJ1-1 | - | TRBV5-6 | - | TGTGCCAGCAGCTTGGATCCCAGGGCGGTGGCTGAAGCTTTCTTT | CASSLDPRAVAEAFF
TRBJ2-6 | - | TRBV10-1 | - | TGCGCCAGCAGTCCCGGGGGACACGTCCTGACTTTC | CASSPGGHVLTF
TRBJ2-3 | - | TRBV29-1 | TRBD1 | TGCAGCGTTGGGGGACAGCTTCTCACAGATACGCAGTATTTT | CSVGGQLLTDTQYF
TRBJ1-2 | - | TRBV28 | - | TGTGCCAGCAGTTTCCTCGGCCAGGCAGGGGAGTTCTTC | CASSFLGQAGEFF
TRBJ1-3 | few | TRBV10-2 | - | TGCGCCAGCAGTGGAGGACTAGAAGGAAACACCATATATTTT | CASSGGLEGNTIYF
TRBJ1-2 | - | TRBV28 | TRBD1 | TGTGCCAGCAGCTCAGGGGGCGCGGCGAGCGGCTACACCTTC | CASSSGGAASGYTF
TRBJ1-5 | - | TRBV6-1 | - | TGTGCCAGCAGTGAAAGGGGGAGCAATCAGCCCCAGCATTTT | CASSERGSNQPQHF
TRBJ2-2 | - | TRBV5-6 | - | TGTGCCAGCAGCTTGTGGCCAGCGAACACCGGGGAGCTGTTTTTT | CASSLWPANTGELFF
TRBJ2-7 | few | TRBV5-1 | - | TGCGCCAGCAGCCTGAGCTCCTACGAGCAGTACTTC | CASSLSSYEQYF
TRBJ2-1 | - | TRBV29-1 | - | TGCAGCGTTGAAGATCCAGGCACCTTCTACAATGAGCAGTTCTTC | CSVEDPGTFYNEQFF
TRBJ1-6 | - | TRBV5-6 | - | TGTGCCAGCAGCCCGGGGGCGCAGGGTAATTCACCCCTCCACTTT | CASSPGAQGNSPLHF
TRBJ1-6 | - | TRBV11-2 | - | TGTGCCAGCAGTGCGGAGGCGGGTAATTCACCCCTCCACTTT | CASSAEAGNSPLHF
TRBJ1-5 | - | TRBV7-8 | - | TGTGCCAGCAGCTTAGCTGGGGGGACCCAGCCCCAGCATTTT | CASSLAGGTQPQHF
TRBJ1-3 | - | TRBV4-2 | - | TGTGCCAGCAGCCAAGGTCACTCCTTTAACTCTGGAAACACCATATATTTT | CASSQGHSFNSGNTIYF
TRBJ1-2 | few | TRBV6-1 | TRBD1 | TGTGCCAGCAGTGAGGACAGGGCCTATGGCTACACCTTC | CASSEDRAYGYTF
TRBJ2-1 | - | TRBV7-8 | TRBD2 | TGTGCCAGCAGCTCCCGGCTAGCGGGGTACAATGAGCAGTTCTTC | CASSSRLAGYNEQFF
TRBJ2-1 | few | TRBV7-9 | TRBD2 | TGTGCCAGCAGCTTATGGGGACTAGTCAATGAGCAGTTCTTC | CASSLWGLVNEQFF
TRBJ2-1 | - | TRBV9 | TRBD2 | TGTGCCAGCAGCGTAGAGGTTGATACGGGAGGTATCTACAATGAGCAGTTCTTC | CASSVEVDTGGIYNEQFF
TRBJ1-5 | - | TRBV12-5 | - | TGTGCTAGTGGTCAAGGCATTAATAGCAATCAGCCCCAGCATTTT | CASGQGINSNQPQHF
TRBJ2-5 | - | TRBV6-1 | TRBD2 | TGTGCCAGCAGACTAGCGGGGGGTACGGGAGAGACCCAGTACTTC | CASRLAGGTGETQYF
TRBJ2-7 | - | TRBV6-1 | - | TGTGCCAGCAGGGGGGAGGTCCTCGTCTACGAGCAGTACTTC | CASRGEVLVYEQYF
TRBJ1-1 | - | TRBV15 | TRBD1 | TGTGCCACCAGCAACAGGGGAGAAGGCACTGAAGCTTTCTTT | CATSNRGEGTEAFF
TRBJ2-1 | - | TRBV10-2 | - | TGCGCCAGCAGTGAAGGGGGCTACAATGAGCAGTTCTTC | CASSEGGYNEQFF
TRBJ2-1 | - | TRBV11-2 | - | TGTGCCAGCAGCTTAGGGGTCAACAATGAGCAGTTCTTC | CASSLGVNNEQFF
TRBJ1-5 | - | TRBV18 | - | TGTGCCAGCTCTCTGGACAGAAATAGCAATCAGCCCCAGCATTTT | CASSLDRNSNQPQHF
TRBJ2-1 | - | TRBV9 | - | TGTGCCAGCAGCGTAGGCACAGACAATGAGCAGTTCTTC | CASSVGTDNEQFF
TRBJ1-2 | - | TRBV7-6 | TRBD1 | TGTGCCAGCAGCTTCCGTCAGGGGGCTAACTATGGCTACACCTTC | CASSFRQGANYGYTF
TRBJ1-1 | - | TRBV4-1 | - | TGCGCCAGCAGCCCTCTGGAACAGGGCGAAGGGACTGAAGCTTTCTTT | CASSPLEQGEGTEAFF
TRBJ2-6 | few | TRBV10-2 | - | TGCGCCAGCAGAAAGGGGGTTGCTAACTCTGGGGCCAACGTCCTGACTTTC | CASRKGVANSGANVLTF
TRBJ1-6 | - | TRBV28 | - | TGTGCCAGCAGGCCTACAACCCAAGGTTCACCCCTCCACTTT | CASRPTTQGSPLHF
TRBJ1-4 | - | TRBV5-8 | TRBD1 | TGTGCCAGCAGCCAAGGTCGACAGGGGATCGAAAAACTGTTTTTT | CASSQGRQGIEKLFF
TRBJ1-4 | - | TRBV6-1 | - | TGTGCCAGCAGTGAAGCAGGACACCACGGTGCATTTGCAACTAATGAAAAACTGTTTTTT | CASSEAGHHGAFATNEKLFF
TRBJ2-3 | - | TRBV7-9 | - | TGTGCCAGCAGGGGAGGCACAGATACGCAGTATTTT | CASRGGTDTQYF
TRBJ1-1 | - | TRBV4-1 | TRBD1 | TGCGCCAGCAGCTTTCCGAACACAGGGGCCACTGAAGCTTTCTTT | CASSFPNTGATEAFF
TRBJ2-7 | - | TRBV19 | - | TGTGCCAGTCAGACGGACGGGACCTACGAGCAGTACTTC | CASQTDGTYEQYF
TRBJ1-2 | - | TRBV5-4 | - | TGTGCCAGCAGCCCGACGGGCATGGGAGGCTACACCTTC | CASSPTGMGGYTF
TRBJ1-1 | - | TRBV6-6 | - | TGTGCCAGCAGGCCTGGACAGAACACTGAAGCTTTCTTT | CASRPGQNTEAFF
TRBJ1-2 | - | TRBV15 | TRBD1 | TGTGCCACCAGCAGAGGACAGGGGGCGAATAACTATGGCTACACCTTC | CATSRGQGANNYGYTF
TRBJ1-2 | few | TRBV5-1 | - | TGCGCCAGCAGCTTGTCTGCGGGGGATGGCTACACCTTC | CASSLSAGDGYTF
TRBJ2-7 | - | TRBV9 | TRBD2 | TGTGCCAGCAGCGTAGCTTGGGTCCTGAGTTGCGGACTAGTCACTGAGGAGCAGTACTTC | CASSVAWVLSCGLVTEEQYF
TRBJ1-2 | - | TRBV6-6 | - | TGTGCCAGCAGTTACGGGGGGGCGAGTGGAGGCTACACCTTC | CASSYGGASGGYTF
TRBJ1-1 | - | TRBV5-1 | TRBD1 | TGCGCCAGCAGCTTCCGGACAGGGCAAACTGAAGCTTTCTTT | CASSFRTGQTEAFF
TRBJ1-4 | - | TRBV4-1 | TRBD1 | TGCGCCAGCAGCCTCCGGGCGACAGGGGTTAATAATGAAAAACTGTTTTTT | CASSLRATGVNNEKLFF
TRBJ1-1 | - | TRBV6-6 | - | TGTGCCAGCAGTTCTAAGACTGAAGCTTTCTTT | CASSSKTEAFF
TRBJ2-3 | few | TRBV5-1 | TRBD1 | TGCGCCAGCAGCTTGGCCGGGACAGGTTATAGCACAGATACGCAGTATTTT | CASSLAGTGYSTDTQYF
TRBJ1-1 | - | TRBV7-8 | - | TGTGCCAGCAGCCGACTCGGACTGGAAGCTTTCTTT | CASSRLGLEAFF
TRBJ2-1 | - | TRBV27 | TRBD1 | TGTGCCAGCAGTGGGACAGGGTATTTTAATGAGCAGTTCTTC | CASSGTGYFNEQFF
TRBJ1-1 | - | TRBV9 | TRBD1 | TGTGCCAGCAGCGTCCGGGACAGGGGTAACACTGAAGCTTTCTTT | CASSVRDRGNTEAFF
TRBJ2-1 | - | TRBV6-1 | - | TGTGCCAGCAGCAAAAGGGGGGGGAACGACCTCGAGCAGTTCTTC | CASSKRGGNDLEQFF
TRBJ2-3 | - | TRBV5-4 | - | TGTGCCAGCAGCCCGGGACTTAGCACAGATACGCAGTATTTT | CASSPGLSTDTQYF
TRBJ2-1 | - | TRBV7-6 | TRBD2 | TGTGCCAGCAGCTCGTTAGCGGGGATCACTTACAATGAGCAGTTCTTC | CASSSLAGITYNEQFF
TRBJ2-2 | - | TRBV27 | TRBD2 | TGTGCCAGCACCCTGGGACTAACAAACACCGGGGAGCTGTTTTTT | CASTLGLTNTGELFF
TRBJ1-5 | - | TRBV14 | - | TGTGCCAGCAGCCAAGTTCGGGGGAATCAGCCCCAGCATTTT | CASSQVRGNQPQHF
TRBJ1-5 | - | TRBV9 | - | TGTGCCAGCAGCGTAAACGGTGGTTCCAATCAGCCCCAGCATTTT | CASSVNGGSNQPQHF
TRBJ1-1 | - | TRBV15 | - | TGTGCCACCAGCAGAGGGGGAGCAGGGAACACTGAAGCTTTCTTT | CATSRGGAGNTEAFF
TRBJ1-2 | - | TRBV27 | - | TGTGCCAGCAGTTTAGAAGCGGGTGGGGCTGGCTACACCTTC | CASSLEAGGAGYTF
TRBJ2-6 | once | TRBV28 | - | TGTGCCAGCAGACCGCAGGTCCCCGGGGCCAACGTCCTGACTTTC | CASRPQVPGANVLTF